The 23 T cell receptor beta chains presented below share a single source sample, sequenced in a study of pediatric ulcerative colitis. TCRdb's copy holds only in-frame clones and misses some; the assay was immunoSEQ multiplex PCR. The table records 59,000 or so clones, more than 60% of them present only once. The source material was blood. The source of these receptors is a boy under 18 with moderate ulcerative colitis.

The V and J genes are TRBV7-5 and TRBJ2-7; TRBD1 is the table's D call, not checked against the DNA. TRBV7-5 corresponds to a pseudogene. CDR3 length equals 17 residues. Here the CDR3 reads CVRSLGRLTGLSYEQYF. For the CDR3, the DNA is TGTGTCAGAAGCCTGGGCCGGTTGACAGGACTTTCCTACGAGCAGTACTTC.

The V gene is TRBV30, the J gene TRBJ1-2, with 9 bases fitting TRBD1. Germline lookup yields CDR1 GTSNPN and CDR2 SVGIG (reference sequence). Trimming took 1 base from V and 4 from J; bases not matched to a gene: 4. This CDR3 has 14 residues. CDR3 bases: TGTGCCTGGAGTGGAGGGACAGGGCGCTATGGCTACACCTTC. Protein product: CAWSGGTGRYGYTF.

This clone appeared a single time. The V call is TRBV2, the J call TRBJ2-7, with D perhaps matching TRBD1 (5 bases). This CDR3 has 13 amino acids. Trimming removed 5 bases from V and 5 bases from J, with 13 bases in between. Germline V gene data show CDR1 as SNHLY and CDR2 as FYNNEI. The CDR3 loop reads CASSLFRGNEQYF. Written as DNA, the CDR3 is TGTGCCAGCAGTTTATTTAGGGGCAACGAGCAGTACTTC.

The J gene is TRBJ1-2, the V gene TRBV11-2; TRBD1 is a possible D gene (6 bases). Trimming cost V 4 bases and J 6 bases, with 18 bases left between them. This CDR3 region has 15 residues. Per the germline V gene, CDR1 is SGHAT and CDR2 is FQNNGV. The CDR3 DNA sequence: TGTGCCAGCAGCTACATAGGCGGAGGGGGTCATGGCTACACCTTC. Translation: CASSYIGGGGHGYTF.

The sample holds one count of this clone. The V gene is TRBV18, the J gene TRBJ1-5; D ambiguous. CDR1 and CDR2 from the germline V gene are KGHSH and LQKENI. V was cut by 1 base and J by 0 bases, with 13 bases left in between. This CDR3 is 17 amino acids long. The CDR3 sequence: CASSPRARHRSNQPQHF. The CDR3 coding sequence is TGTGCCAGCTCACCACGAGCGCGACACCGTAGCAATCAGCCCCAGCATTTT. Variable domain in full (rest from reference TRBV18 and TRBJ1-5): NAGVMQNPRHLVRRRGQEARLRCSPMKGHSHVYWYRQLPEEGLKFMVYLQKENIIDESGMPKERFSAEFPKEGPSILRIQQVVRGDSAAYFCASSPRARHRSNQPQHFGDGTRLSIL.

This clone was detected once. The rearrangement links TRBV19 to TRBJ2-5; a weak D match, TRBD1 (5 bases). Trimming shortened V by 6 bases and J by 4 bases, and 12 bases separated the two germline ends. The germline CDR1 and CDR2 sequences are LNHDA and SQIVND (reference sequence). The CDR3 spans 13 residues. Here the CDR3 reads CASSNQGAETQYF. The CDR3 nucleotides read TGTGCCAGTAGCAATCAAGGGGCAGAGACCCAGTACTTC.

The chain carries TRBV30 and TRBJ2-2; D gene uncertain. The CDR3 extends over 16 amino acids. Germline CDR1 reads GTSNPN; CDR2 reads SVGIG (reference sequence). V dropped 0 bases and J dropped 5 bases, with 16 bases sitting between them. The CDR3 sequence: CAWSVPHGWRTGELFF. In DNA, the CDR3 is TGTGCCTGGAGTGTACCCCACGGGTGGCGGACCGGGGAGCTGTTTTTT.

V usage is TRBV19 and J usage is TRBJ2-3; D unresolved. Germline V gene data show CDR1 as LNHDA and CDR2 as SQIVND (reference sequence). The length of the CDR3 is 12 residues. V lost 4 bases and J 6 bases, leaving 8 bases between the germline ends. Written as DNA, the CDR3 is TGTGCCAGTAGTACCCGGTTGGATACGCAGTATTTT. Translation: CASSTRLDTQYF.

V and J are TRBV4-1 and TRBJ2-3; D is undetermined. Trimming removed 2 bases at V and 3 bases at J, with 12 bases between. Germline V lookup: CDR1 MGHRA, CDR2 YSYEKL. The CDR3 totals 15 residues. DNA for the CDR3: TGCGCCAGCAGCCAATCCGTCCTAGGAACAGATACGCAGTATTTT. Translating gives CASSQSVLGTDTQYF.

The chain recombines TRBV19 with TRBJ1-5, with 7 bases fitting TRBD1. Germline CDR1 and CDR2: LNHDA and SQIVND (reference sequence). This CDR3 comprises 14 residues. V shed 2 bases and J 6 bases; nucleotides not matched to a gene: 4. The CDR3 sequence is CASSIRSGGQPQHF. Here the CDR3 DNA reads TGTGCCAGTAGTATAAGATCAGGGGGTCAGCCCCAGCATTTT.

This rearrangement joins TRBV7-8 to TRBJ2-7; TRBD1 matches at 8 bases. CDR1 and CDR2 from the germline V gene are SGHVS and FQNEAQ. There are 14 residues in the CDR3. V lost 6 bases to trimming and J lost 3 bases; unmatched junction nucleotides: 7. The chain's CDR3 is CASRQRGQGYEQYF. CDR3 DNA sequence: TGTGCCAGCAGGCAACGAGGACAGGGCTACGAGCAGTACTTC.

Only one count was recorded for this clone. The chain joins TRBV7-6 to TRBJ2-7, with D maybe TRBD2 (7 bases). Between the trimmed V and J ends, which lost 3 bases and 6 bases, there was a span of 21 bases. CDR3 length equals 16 residues. Germline V gene data show CDR1 as SGHVS and CDR2 as FNYEAQ. The CDR3 region has the DNA TGTGCCAGCAGCTTGTACGGGGGGCCGCGAACCAGCGAGCAGTACTTC. As protein: CASSLYGGPRTSEQYF.

This chain's CDR3 is CASSPPGQRNTIYF. CDR3 nucleotide sequence: TGTGCCAGCTCACCGCCGGGACAGCGAAACACCATATATTTT. The chain employs TRBV18 and TRBJ1-3; 7 bases agree with TRBD1. The CDR3 length is 14 residues. Germline CDR1 and CDR2: KGHSH and LQKENI. Trimming removed 3 bases from V and 5 bases from J; junction bases left unmatched: 4.

The chain employs TRBV4-1 and TRBJ1-2; a possible D gene is TRBD1 (6 bases). The V gene's germline CDR1 is MGHRA and CDR2 YSYEKL. Trimming left V 1 base short and J 3 bases short, with 15 bases between. This CDR3 comprises 16 residues. The CDR3 loop reads CASSQVPGASDYGYTF. As DNA, the CDR3 is TGCGCCAGCAGCCAAGTTCCGGGGGCGAGTGACTATGGCTACACCTTC.

The V and J genes are TRBV7-2 and TRBJ1-2, with 8 bases lining up with TRBD1. Unmatched junction bases numbered 7, after V lost 6 bases and J lost 1 base. The CDR3 extends over 15 amino acids. Germline V lookup: CDR1 SGHTA, CDR2 FQGNSA. CDR3 residues: CASRLDRAYNYGYTF. Here the CDR3 DNA reads TGTGCCAGCAGACTGGACAGGGCCTATAACTATGGCTACACCTTC.

This rearrangement joins TRBV19 to TRBJ1-1; perhaps TRBD1 as D (5 bases). Trimming removed 5 bases from V and 4 bases from J, with 8 bases in between. The germline CDR1 and CDR2 sequences are LNHDA and SQIVND (reference sequence). This CDR3 comprises 12 residues. CDR3 in amino acids: CASSAGPTEAFF. As DNA, the CDR3 is TGTGCCAGTAGTGCGGGACCCACTGAAGCTTTCTTT.

The chain employs TRBV6-4 and TRBJ2-1; 7 positions match TRBD1. Germline CDR1 MRHNA, CDR2 SNTAGT. The V segment lost 5 bases and the J segment 5 bases; nucleotides outside the gene matches: 3. This CDR3 is 13 amino acids long. The CDR3 is CASSLTGDNEQFF. The CDR3 DNA follows: TGTGCCAGCAGTCTAACAGGGGACAATGAGCAGTTCTTC.

CDR3 residues: CAWSYRGLGGYTF. The CDR3 nucleotides read TGTGCCTGGAGTTACAGGGGGCTCGGGGGCTACACCTTC. This chain uses TRBV30 with TRBJ1-2, with 9 positions matching TRBD1. Germline CDR1 reads GTSNPN; CDR2 reads SVGIG (reference sequence). The J segment lost 8 bases and the V segment lost 2 bases, leaving 6 bases of the junction unmatched. The CDR3 has 13 residues.

This rearrangement joins TRBV25-1 to TRBJ1-2; no clear D. This CDR3 has 14 amino acids. Germline CDR1 reads MGHDK; CDR2 reads SYGVNS. Trimming pared 1 base from V and 3 bases from J, leaving 9 bases between. The CDR3 sequence: CASSEFKGDYGYTF. The CDR3 nucleotides are TGTGCCAGCAGTGAATTTAAGGGCGACTATGGCTACACCTTC.

The chain recombines TRBV7-3 with TRBJ1-3; D remains unclear. V gave up 1 base and J gave up 0 bases, with 7 bases separating them. The CDR3 is 15 amino acids. Per the germline V gene, CDR1 is SGHTA and CDR2 is FQGTGA. The CDR3 spells CASSLSSASGNTIYF. The DNA of the CDR3 is TGTGCCAGCAGCTTAAGCTCAGCCTCTGGAAACACCATATATTTT.

The J gene is TRBJ2-1, the V gene TRBV7-2, with 14 bases matching TRBD2. The CDR3 covers 15 residues. With 5 bases clipped from V and 10 bases from J, the junction kept 7 bases outside the gene matches. The germline V gene encodes CDR1 SGHTA and CDR2 FQGNSA. This CDR3 reads CASSRGLAGDREQFF. The CDR3 region has the DNA TGTGCCAGCAGCCGGGGACTAGCGGGAGATAGGGAGCAGTTCTTC.

This chain uses TRBV7-6 with TRBJ2-1; 7 bases align to TRBD2. This CDR3 comprises 15 residues. In germline, CDR1 is SGHVS, CDR2 FNYEAQ. The J segment lost 9 bases and the V segment lost 0 bases, leaving 8 bases of the junction unmatched. CDR3 loop: CASSLALAAGGEQFF. The CDR3 DNA reads as TGTGCCAGCAGCTTAGCCCTAGCGGCCGGTGGTGAGCAGTTCTTC.

The chain has TRBV4-1 and TRBJ2-7; possibly TRBD1 or TRBD2 for D (7 bases each). Trimming removed 6 bases from V and 1 base from J, with 31 bases in between. In germline, CDR1 is MGHRA, CDR2 YSYEKL. The CDR3 is 20 amino acids. The CDR3 DNA reads TGCGCCAGCAGTGAGACAGGGCCCTTCGGGGGGATCGGGGGATCCTACGAGCAGTACTTC. Amino acid sequence: CASSETGPFGGIGGSYEQYF.